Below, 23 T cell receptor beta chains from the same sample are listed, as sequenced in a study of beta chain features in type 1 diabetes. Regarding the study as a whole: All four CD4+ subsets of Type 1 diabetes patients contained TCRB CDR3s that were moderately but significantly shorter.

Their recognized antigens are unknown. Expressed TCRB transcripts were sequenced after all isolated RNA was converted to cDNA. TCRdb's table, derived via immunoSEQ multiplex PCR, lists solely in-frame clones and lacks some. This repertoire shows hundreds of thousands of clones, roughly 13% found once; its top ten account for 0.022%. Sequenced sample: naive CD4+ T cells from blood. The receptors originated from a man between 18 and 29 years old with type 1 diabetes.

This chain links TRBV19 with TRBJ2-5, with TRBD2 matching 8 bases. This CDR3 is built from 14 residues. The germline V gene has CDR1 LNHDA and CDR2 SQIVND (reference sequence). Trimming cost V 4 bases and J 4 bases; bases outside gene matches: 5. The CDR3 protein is CASSNSGGRETQYF. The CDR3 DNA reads TGTGCCAGTAGTAACAGCGGGGGCCGAGAGACCCAGTACTTC.

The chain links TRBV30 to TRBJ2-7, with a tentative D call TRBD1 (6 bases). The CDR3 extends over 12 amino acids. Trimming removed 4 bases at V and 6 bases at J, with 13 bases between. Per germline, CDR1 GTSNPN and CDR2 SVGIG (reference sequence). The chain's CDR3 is CAWNRELSEQYF. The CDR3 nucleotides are TGTGCCTGGAACAGGGAATTAAGCGAGCAGTACTTC.

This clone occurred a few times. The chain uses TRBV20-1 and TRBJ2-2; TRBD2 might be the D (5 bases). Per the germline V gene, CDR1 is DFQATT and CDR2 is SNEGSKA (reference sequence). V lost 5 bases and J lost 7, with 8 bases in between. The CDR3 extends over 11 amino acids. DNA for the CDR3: TGCAGTGCTGCGGGTTTCGGGGAGCTGTTTTTT. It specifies CSAAGFGELFF.

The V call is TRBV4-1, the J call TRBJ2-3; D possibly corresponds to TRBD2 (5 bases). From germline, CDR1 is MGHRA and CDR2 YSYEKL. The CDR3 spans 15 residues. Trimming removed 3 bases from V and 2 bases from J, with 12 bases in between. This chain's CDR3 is CASSQSGLDTDTQYF. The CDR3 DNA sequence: TGCGCCAGCAGCCAGTCAGGACTCGACACAGATACGCAGTATTTT.

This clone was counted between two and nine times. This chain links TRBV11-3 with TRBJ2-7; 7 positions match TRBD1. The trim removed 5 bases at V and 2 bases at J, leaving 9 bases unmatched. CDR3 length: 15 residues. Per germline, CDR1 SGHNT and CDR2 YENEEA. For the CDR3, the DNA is TGTGCCAGCAGCCCTCGGGACAGCGTCCCCTACGAGCAGTACTTC. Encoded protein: CASSPRDSVPYEQYF.

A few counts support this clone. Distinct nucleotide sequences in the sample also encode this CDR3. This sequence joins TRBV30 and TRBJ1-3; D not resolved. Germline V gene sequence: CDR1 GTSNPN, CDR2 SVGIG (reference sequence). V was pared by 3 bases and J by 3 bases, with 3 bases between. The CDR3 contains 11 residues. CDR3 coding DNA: TGTGCCTGGAGCAGTGGAAACACCATATATTTT. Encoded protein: CAWSSGNTIYF.

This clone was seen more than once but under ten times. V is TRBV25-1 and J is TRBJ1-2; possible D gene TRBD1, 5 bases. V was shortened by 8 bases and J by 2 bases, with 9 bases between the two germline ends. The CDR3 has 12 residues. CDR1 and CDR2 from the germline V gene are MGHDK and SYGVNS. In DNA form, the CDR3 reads TGTGCCAGCGAGGGGCAGAACTATGGCTACACCTTC. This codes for CASEGQNYGYTF.

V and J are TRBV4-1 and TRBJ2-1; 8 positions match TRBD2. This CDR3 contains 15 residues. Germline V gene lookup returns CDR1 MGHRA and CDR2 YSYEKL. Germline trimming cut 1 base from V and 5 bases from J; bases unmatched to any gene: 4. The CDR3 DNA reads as TGCGCCAGCAGCCAAGGCTATAGCGGGGACAATGAGCAGTTCTTC. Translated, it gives CASSQGYSGDNEQFF.

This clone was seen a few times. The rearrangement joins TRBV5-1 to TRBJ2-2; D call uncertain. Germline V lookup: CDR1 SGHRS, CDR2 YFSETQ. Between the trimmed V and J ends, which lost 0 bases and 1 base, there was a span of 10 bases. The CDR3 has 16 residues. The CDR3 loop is CASSLGIEENTGELFF. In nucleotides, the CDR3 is TGCGCCAGCAGCTTGGGGATAGAAGAGAACACCGGGGAGCTGTTTTTT.

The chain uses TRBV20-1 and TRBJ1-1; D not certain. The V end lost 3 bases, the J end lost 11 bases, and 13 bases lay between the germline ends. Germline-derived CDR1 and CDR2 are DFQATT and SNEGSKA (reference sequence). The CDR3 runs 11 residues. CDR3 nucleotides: TGCAGTGCTAGTGACACCCCAGGCGCTTTCTTT. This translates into CSASDTPGAFF.

The CDR3 sequence is CASSFRLRQQNEKLFF. For the CDR3, the DNA is TGTGCCAGCAGCTTTAGGTTGAGACAACAGAATGAAAAACTGTTTTTT. The V call is TRBV7-9, the J call TRBJ1-4; D not certain. Trimming pared 3 bases from V and 5 bases from J, leaving 16 bases between. This CDR3 spans 16 amino acids. CDR1 is SEHNR and CDR2 is FQNEAQ in the germline V gene (reference sequence).

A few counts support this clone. CDR3 sequence (DNA): TGTGCCTGGAAACGGCAGGGAAGCACAGATACGCAGTATTTT. Residues: CAWKRQGSTDTQYF. The genes are TRBV30 and TRBJ2-3, with D possibly matching TRBD1 (5 bases). Germline CDR1 GTSNPN, CDR2 SVGIG (reference sequence). V was clipped by 4 bases and J by 0 bases, with 11 bases between them. The CDR3 extends over 14 amino acids. Looking up the rest from reference TRBV30 and TRBJ2-3 gives the full variable domain: SQTIHQWPATLVQPVGSPLSLECTVEGTSNPNLYWYRQAAGRGLQLLFYSVGIGQISSEVPQNLSASRPQDRQFILSSKKLLLSDSGFYLCAWKRQGSTDTQYFGPGTRLTVL.

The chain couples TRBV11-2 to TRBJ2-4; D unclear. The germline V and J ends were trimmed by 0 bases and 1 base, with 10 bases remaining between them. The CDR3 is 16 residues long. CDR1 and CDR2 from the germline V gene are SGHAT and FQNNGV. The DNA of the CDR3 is TGTGCCAGCAGCTTAGAGTATTCTAGGGCCAAAAACATTCAGTACTTC. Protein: CASSLEYSRAKNIQYF.

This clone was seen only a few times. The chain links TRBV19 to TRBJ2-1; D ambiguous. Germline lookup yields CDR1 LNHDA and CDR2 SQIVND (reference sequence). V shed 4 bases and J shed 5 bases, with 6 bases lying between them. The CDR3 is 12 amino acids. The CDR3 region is CASSTGNNEQFF. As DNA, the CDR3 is TGTGCCAGTAGTACCGGAAACAATGAGCAGTTCTTC.

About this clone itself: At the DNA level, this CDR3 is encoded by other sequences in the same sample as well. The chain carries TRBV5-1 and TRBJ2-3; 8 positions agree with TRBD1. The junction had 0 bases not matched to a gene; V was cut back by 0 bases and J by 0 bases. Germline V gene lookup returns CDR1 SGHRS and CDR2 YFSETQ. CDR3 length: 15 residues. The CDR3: CASSLGQGSTDTQYF. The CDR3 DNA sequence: TGCGCCAGCAGCTTGGGACAGGGGAGCACAGATACGCAGTATTTT.

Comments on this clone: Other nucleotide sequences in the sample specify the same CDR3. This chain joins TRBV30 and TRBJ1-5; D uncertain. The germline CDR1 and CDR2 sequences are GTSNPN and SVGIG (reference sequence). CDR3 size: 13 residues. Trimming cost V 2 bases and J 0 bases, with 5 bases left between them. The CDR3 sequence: CAWSRTSNQPQHF. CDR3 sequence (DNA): TGTGCCTGGAGTAGGACTAGCAATCAGCCCCAGCATTTT.

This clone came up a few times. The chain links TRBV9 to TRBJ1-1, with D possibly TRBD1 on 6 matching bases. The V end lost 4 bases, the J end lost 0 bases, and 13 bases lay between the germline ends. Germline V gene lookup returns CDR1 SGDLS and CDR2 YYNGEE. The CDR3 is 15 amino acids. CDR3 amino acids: CASSTGAAMNTEAFF. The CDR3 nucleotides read TGTGCCAGCAGCACGGGGGCAGCCATGAACACTGAAGCTTTCTTT. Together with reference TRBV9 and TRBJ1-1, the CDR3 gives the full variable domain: DSGVTQTPKHLITATGQRVTLRCSPRSGDLSVYWYQQSLDQGLQFLIQYYNGEERAKGNILERFSAQQFPDLHSELNLSSLELGDSALYFCASSTGAAMNTEAFFGQGTRLTVV.

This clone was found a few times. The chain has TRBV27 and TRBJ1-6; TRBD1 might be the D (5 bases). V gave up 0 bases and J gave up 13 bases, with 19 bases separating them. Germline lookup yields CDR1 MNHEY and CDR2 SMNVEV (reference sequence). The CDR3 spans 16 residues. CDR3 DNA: TGTGCCAGCAGTTTATCGGACAAGGCCCTGGGGATTCCCCTCCACTTT. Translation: CASSLSDKALGIPLHF.

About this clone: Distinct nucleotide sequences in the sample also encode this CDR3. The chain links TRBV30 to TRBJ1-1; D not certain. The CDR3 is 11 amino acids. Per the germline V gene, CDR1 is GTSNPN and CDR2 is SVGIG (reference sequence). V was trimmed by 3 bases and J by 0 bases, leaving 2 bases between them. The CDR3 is CAWSVNTEAFF. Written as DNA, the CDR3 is TGTGCCTGGAGCGTGAACACTGAAGCTTTCTTT.

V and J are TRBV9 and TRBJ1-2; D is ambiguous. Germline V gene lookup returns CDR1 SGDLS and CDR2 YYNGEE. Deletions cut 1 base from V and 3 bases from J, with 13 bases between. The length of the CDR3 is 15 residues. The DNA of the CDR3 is TGTGCCAGCAGCGTAATGGGCAACACGGACTATGGCTACACCTTC. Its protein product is CASSVMGNTDYGYTF.

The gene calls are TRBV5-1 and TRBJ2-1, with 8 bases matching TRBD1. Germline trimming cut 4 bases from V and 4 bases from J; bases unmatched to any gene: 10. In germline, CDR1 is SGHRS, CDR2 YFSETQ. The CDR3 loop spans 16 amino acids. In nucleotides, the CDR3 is TGCGCCAGCAGCCACGCTCAGGGGGCGGTGTACAATGAGCAGTTCTTC. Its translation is CASSHAQGAVYNEQFF.

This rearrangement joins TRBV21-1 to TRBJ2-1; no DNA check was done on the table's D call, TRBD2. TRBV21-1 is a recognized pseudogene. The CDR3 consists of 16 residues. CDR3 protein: CARPDGGADPWDEQFF. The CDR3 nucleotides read TGTGCCAGACCTGACGGGGGGGCAGACCCTTGGGATGAGCAGTTCTTC.

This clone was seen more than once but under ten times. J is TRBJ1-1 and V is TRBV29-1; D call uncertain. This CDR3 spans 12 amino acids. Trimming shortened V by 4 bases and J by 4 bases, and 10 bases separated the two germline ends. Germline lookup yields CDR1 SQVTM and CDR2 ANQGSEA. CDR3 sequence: CSVGRESTEAFF. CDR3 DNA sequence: TGCAGCGTTGGGAGGGAGAGCACTGAAGCTTTCTTT. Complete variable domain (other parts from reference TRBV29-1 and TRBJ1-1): SAVISQKPSRDICQRGTSLTIQCQVDSQVTMMFWYRQQPGQSLTLIATANQGSEATYESGFVIDKFPISRPNLTFSTLTVSNMSPEDSSIYLCSVGRESTEAFFGQGTRLTVV.